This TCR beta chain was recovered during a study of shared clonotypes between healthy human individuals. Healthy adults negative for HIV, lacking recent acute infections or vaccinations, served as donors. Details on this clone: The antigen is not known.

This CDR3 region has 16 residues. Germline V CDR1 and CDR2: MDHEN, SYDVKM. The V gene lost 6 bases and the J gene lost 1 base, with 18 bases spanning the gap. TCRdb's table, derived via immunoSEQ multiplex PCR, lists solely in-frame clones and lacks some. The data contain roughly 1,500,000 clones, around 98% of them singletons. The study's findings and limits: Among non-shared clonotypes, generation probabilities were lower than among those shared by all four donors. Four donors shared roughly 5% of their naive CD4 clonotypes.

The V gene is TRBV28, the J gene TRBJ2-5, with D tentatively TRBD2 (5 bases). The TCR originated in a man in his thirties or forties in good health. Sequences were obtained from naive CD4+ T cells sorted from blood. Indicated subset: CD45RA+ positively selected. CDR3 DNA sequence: TGTGCCAGCAGCCTACCTACTAGAATGGGCCAAGAGACCCAGTACTTC. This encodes CASSLPTRMGQETQYF.